The entry below describes one T cell receptor (beta chain). The antigen remains undetermined. The source of the sample is a study of cytomegalovirus exposure and HLA in healthy donors. The PCR contained 60 Vbeta and 13 Jbeta primers. The method was immunoSEQ multiplex PCR; TCRdb's version includes in-frame clones alone and lacks a portion of them. Of about 180,000 clones listed, over 60% are singletons. General study findings and limits: Earlier analysis found most TCR beta V segments productive about 90% or about 30% of the time. CMV serostatus was the sole immune exposure information available. In all likelihood, a cluster of highly shared sequence variants was a sequencing artifact. HLA allele associations emerged for roughly 17,000 TCR beta sequences in a later analysis, at 0.05 false discovery rate.

Looked up from germline, CDR1 is MDHEN and CDR2 is SYDVKM. V shed 7 bases and J 5 bases; nucleotides not matched to a gene: 8. This CDR3 has 14 residues. Sequenced material: PBMCs. This receptor was taken from a man aged 18 to 29 in good health and CMV-seronegative. The chain recombines TRBV28 with TRBJ2-5; 9 bases are shared with TRBD2. The CDR3 spells CASKPGLAWETQYF. In nucleotides, the CDR3 is TGTGCCAGCAAACCGGGACTAGCTTGGGAGACCCAGTACTTC.